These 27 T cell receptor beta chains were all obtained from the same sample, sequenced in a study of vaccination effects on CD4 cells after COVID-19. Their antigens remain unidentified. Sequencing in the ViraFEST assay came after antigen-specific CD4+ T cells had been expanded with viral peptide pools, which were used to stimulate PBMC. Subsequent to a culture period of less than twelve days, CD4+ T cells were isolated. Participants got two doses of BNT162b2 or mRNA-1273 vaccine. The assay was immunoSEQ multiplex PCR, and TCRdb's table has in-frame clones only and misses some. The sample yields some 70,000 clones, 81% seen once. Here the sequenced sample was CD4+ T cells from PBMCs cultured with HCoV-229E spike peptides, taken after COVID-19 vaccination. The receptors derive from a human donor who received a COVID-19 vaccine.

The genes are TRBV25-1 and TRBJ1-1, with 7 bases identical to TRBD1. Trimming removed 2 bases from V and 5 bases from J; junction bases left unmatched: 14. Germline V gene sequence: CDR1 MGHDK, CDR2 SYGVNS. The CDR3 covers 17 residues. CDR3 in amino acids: CASSEEDRVVGGTEAFF. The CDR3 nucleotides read TGTGCCAGCAGTGAAGAAGACAGGGTAGTAGGGGGGACTGAAGCTTTCTTT.

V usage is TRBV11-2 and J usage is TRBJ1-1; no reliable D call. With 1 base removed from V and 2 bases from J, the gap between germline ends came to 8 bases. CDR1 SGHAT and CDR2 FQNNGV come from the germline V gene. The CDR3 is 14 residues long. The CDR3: CASSLGRVNTEAFF. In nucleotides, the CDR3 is TGTGCCAGCAGCTTAGGAAGAGTCAACACTGAAGCTTTCTTT.

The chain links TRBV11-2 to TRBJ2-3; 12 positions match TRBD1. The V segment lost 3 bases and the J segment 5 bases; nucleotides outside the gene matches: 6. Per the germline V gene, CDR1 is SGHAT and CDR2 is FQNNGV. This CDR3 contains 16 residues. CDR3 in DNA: TGTGCCAGCAGCTTTACCGGGACAGGGGGCAGAGATACGCAGTATTTT. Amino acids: CASSFTGTGGRDTQYF.

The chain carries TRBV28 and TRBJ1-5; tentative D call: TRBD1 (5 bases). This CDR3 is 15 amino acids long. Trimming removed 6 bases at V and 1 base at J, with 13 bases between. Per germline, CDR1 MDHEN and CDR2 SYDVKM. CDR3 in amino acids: CASSPQGESNQPQHF. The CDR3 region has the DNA TGTGCCAGCAGCCCCCAGGGTGAGAGCAATCAGCCCCAGCATTTT.

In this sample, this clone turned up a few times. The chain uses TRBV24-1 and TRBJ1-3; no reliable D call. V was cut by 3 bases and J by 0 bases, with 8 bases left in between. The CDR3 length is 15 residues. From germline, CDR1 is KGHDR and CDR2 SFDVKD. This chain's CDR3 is CATSDGPFSGNTIYF. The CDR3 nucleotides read TGTGCCACCAGTGATGGTCCCTTCTCTGGAAACACCATATATTTT.

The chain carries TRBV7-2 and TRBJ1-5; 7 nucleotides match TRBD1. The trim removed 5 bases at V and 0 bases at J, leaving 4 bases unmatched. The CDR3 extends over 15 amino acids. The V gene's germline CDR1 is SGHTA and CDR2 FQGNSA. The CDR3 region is CASSPNRGSNQPQHF. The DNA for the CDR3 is TGTGCCAGCAGCCCTAACAGGGGTAGCAATCAGCCCCAGCATTTT.

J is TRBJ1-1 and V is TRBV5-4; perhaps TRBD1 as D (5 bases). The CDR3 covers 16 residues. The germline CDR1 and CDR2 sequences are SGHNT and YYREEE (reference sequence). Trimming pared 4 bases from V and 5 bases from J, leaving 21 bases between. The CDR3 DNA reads TGTGCCAGCAGCACCTGGACACGGACCGTGTTTACTGAAGCTTTCTTT. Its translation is CASSTWTRTVFTEAFF.

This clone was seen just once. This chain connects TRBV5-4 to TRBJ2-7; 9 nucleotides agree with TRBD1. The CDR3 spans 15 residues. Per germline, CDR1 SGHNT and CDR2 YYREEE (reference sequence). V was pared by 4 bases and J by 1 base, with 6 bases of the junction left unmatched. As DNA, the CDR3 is TGTGCCAGCAGCCCCCAACAGGGGGCTTCCTACGAGCAGTACGTC. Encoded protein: CASSPQQGASYEQYV.

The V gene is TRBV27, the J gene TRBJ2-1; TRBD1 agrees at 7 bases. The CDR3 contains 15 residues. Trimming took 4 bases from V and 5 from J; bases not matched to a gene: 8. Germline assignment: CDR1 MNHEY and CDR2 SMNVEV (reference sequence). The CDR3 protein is CASSSTGAVDNEQFF. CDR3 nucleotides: TGTGCCAGCAGTTCAACAGGGGCCGTTGACAATGAGCAGTTCTTC.

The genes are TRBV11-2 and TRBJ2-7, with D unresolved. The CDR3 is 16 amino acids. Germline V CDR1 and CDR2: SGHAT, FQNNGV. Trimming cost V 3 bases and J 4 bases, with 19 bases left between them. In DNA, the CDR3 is TGTGCCAGCAGCTTTCCGGCCGGCAACAGTGAATACGAGCAGTACGTC. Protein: CASSFPAGNSEYEQYV.

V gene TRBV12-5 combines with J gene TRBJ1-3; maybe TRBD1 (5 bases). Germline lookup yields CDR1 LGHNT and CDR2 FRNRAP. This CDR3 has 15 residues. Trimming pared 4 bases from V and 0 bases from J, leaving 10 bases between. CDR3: CASGSRVTSGNTIYF. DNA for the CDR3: TGTGCTAGTGGTTCCAGGGTAACCTCTGGAAACACCATATATTTT.

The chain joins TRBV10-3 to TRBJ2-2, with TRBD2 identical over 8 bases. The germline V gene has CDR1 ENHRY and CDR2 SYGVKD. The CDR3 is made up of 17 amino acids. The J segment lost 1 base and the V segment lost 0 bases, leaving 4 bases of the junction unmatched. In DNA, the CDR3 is TGTGCCATCAGTGAGTCGAGCGGGGGACAGAACACCGGGGAGCTGTTTTTT. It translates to CAISESSGGQNTGELFF.

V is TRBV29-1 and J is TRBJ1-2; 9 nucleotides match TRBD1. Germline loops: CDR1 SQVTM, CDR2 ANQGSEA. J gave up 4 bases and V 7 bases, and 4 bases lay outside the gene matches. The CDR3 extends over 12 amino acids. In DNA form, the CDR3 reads TGCAGCGGGGCGGACAGGGGCTATGGCTACACCTTC. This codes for CSGADRGYGYTF.

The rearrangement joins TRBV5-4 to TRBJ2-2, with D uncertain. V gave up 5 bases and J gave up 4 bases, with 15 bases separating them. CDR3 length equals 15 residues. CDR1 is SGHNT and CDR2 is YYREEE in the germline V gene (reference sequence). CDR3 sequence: CASRGYEASTGELFF. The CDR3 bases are TGTGCCAGCAGAGGCTACGAGGCGAGCACCGGGGAGCTGTTTTTT. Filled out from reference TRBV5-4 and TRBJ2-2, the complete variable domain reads ETGVTQSPTHLIKTRGQQVTLRCSSQSGHNTVSWYQQALGQGPQFIFQYYREEENGRGNFPPRFSGLQFPNYSSELNVNALELDDSALYLCASRGYEASTGELFFGEGSRLTVL.

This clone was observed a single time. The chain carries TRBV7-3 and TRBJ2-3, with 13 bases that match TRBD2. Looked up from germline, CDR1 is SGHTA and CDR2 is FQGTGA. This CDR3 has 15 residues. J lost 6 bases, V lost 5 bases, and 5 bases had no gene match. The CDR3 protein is CASSRLAGGGDTQYF. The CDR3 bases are TGTGCCAGCAGCCGACTAGCGGGGGGTGGGGATACGCAGTATTTT.

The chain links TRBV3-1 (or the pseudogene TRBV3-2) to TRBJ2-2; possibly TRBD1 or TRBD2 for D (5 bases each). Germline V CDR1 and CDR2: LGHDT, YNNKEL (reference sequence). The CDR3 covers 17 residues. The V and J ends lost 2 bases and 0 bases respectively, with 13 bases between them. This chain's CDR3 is CASSQTLRDPNTGELFF. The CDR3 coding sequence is TGTGCCAGCAGCCAAACCCTCCGGGACCCGAACACCGGGGAGCTGTTTTTT.

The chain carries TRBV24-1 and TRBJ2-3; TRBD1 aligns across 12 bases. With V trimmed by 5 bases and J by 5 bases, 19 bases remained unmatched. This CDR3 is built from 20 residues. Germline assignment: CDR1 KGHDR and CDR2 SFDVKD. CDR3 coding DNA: TGTGCCACCAGTGGCCTTACGGGACAGGGGGCTGAGGAGGGAAGAGATACGCAGTATTTT. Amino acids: CATSGLTGQGAEEGRDTQYF.

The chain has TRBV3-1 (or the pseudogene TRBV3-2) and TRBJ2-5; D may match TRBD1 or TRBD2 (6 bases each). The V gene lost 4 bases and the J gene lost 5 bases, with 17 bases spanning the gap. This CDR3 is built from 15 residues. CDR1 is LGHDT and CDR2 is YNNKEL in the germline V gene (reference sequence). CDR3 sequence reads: CASSPQRGESETQYF. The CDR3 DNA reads TGTGCCAGCAGCCCCCAAAGGGGGGAATCGGAGACCCAGTACTTC.

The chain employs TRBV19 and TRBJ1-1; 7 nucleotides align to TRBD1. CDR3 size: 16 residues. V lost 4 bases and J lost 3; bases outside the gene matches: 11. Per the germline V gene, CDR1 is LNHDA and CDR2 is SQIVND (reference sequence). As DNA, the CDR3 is TGTGCCAGTAGTACCTTCCAGACAGGGAGGGACACTGAAGCTTTCTTT. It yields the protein CASSTFQTGRDTEAFF.

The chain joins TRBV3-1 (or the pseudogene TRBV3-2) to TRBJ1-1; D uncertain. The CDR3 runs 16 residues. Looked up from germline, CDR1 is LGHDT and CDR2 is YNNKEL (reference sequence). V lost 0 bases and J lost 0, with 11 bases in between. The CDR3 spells CASSQEAGSMNTEAFF. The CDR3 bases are TGTGCCAGCAGCCAAGAGGCGGGCTCTATGAACACTGAAGCTTTCTTT.

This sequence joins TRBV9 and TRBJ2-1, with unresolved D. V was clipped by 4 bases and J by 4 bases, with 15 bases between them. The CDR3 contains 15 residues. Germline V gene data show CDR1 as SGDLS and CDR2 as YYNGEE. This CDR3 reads CASSPAVPSYNEQFF. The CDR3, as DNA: TGTGCCAGCAGCCCGGCCGTACCCTCGTACAATGAGCAGTTCTTC.

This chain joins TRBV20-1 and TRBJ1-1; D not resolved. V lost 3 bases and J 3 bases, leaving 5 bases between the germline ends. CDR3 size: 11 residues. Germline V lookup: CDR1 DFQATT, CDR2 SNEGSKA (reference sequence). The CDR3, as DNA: TGCAGTGCTAGCCCCTACACTGAAGCTTTCTTT. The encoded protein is CSASPYTEAFF.

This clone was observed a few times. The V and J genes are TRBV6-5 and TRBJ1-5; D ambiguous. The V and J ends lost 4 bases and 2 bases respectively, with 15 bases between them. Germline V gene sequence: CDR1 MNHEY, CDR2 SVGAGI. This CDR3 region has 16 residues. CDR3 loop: CASSSLGKGGNQPQHF. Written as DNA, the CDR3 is TGTGCCAGCAGTTCCCTCGGGAAAGGCGGCAATCAGCCCCAGCATTTT.

In DNA form, the CDR3 reads TGTGCCAGCAGCCGTCCAGGGTTCGGCTACACCTTC. Amino acid sequence: CASSRPGFGYTF. This sequence joins TRBV27 and TRBJ1-2; TRBD1 might be the D (5 bases). Germline V lookup: CDR1 MNHEY, CDR2 SMNVEV (reference sequence). Trimming pared 6 bases from V and 8 bases from J, leaving 13 bases between. The CDR3 runs to 12 residues.

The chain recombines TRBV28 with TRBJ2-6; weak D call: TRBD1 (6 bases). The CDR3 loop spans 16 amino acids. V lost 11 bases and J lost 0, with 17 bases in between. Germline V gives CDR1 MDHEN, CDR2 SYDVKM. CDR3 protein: CAACGQSISGANVLTF. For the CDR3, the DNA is TGTGCCGCTTGCGGACAGAGTATCTCTGGGGCCAACGTCCTGACTTTC.

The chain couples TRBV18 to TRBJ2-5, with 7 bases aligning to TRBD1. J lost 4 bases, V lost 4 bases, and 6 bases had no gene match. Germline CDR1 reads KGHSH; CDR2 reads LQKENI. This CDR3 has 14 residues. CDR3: CASSQQGMGETQYF. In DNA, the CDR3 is TGTGCCAGCTCACAACAGGGGATGGGAGAGACCCAGTACTTC. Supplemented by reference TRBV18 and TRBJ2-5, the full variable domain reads NAGVMQNPRHLVRRRGQEARLRCSPMKGHSHVYWYRQLPEEGLKFMVYLQKENIIDESGMPKERFSAEFPKEGPSILRIQQVVRGDSAAYFCASSQQGMGETQYFGPGTRLLVL.

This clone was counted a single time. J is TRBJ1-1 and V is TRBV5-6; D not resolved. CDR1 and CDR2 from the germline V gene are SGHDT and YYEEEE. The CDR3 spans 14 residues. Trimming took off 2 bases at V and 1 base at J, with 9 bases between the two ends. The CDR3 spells CASSLGQTNTEAFF. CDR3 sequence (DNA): TGTGCCAGCAGCTTAGGGCAGACGAACACTGAAGCTTTCTTT.